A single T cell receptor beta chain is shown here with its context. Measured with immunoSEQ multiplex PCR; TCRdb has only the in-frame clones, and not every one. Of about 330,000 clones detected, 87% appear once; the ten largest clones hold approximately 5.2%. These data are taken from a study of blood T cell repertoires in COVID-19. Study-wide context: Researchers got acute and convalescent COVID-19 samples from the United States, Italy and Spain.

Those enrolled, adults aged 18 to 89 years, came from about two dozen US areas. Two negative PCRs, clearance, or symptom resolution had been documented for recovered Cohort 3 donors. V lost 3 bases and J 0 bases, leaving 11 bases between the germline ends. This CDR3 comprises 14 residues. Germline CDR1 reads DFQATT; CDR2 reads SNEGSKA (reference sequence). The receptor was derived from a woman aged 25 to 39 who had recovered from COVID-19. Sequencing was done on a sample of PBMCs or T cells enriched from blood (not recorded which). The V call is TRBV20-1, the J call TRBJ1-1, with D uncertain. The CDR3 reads CSASYPPMNTEAFF. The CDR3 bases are TGCAGTGCTAGTTACCCCCCTATGAACACTGAAGCTTTCTTT.